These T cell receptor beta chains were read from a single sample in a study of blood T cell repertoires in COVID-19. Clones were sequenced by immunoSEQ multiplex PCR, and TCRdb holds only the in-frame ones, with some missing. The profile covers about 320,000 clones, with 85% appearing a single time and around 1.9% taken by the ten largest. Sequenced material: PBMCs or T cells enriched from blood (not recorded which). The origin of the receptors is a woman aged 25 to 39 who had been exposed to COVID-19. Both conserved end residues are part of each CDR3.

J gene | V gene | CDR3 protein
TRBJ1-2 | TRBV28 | CASSLDRFGYTF
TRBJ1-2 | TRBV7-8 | CASSLWDRSYGYTF
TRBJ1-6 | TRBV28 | CASSLQGVSSYNSPLHF
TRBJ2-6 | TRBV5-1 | CASSQGQGISGANVLTF
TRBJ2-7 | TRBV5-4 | CASSSTGWEQYF
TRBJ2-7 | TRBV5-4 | CAVRTSINEQYF
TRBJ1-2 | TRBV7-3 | CASSLMLEGYTF
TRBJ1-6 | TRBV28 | CASSPLRGRYYSPLHF
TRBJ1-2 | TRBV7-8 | CASSSQGQKNYGYTF
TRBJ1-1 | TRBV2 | CASLLDRDTEAFF
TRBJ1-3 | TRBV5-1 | CASSSKTTWTGNSGNTIYF
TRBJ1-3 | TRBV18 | CASSEKRASGNTIYF
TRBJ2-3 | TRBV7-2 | CASSFGASGTDTQYF
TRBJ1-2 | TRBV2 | CASSVGRGANYGYTF
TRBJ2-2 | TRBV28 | CASSFVKAGTGGNTGELFF
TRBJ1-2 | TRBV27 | CASSLTGDNIYGYTF
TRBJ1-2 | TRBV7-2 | CASSLTGLGYGYTF
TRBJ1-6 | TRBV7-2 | CASSWDIYNSPLHF
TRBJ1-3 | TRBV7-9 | CASSGADRAGNTIYF
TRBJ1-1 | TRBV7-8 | CASSRGVSGFTEAFF
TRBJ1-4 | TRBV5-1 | CASSLGQGELFF
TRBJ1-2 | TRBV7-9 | CASSQQQGIYGYTF
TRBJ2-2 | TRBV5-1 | CASSGGGATGELFF
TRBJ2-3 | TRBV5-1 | CASSWKQGATDTQYF
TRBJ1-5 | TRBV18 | CASSKRQGRVSQPQHF
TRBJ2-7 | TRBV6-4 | CASSERGQGARDEQYF
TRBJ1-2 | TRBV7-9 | CASSFQGNGYTF
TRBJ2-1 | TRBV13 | CASSIIAGGHYNEQFF
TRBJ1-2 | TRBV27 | CASSHNRGGGYTF
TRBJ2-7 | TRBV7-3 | CASSLGDRGYEQYF
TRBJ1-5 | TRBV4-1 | CASSQAGQGANQPQHF
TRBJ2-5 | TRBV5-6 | CASSHIAGGGETQYF
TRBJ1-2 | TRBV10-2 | CASNMDRAGGYTF
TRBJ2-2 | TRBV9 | CASSVGLGVNTGELFF
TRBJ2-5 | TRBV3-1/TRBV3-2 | CASSESRGRGATQYF
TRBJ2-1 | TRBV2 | CASSESASGSIYNEQFF
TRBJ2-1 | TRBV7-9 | CATASGGNEQFF
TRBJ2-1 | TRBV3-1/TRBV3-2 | CASSLIPGLAGGPAYNEQFF
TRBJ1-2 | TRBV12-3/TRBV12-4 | CASNVRQGISYTF
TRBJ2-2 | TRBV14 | CASSQVQGANTGELFF
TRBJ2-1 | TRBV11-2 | CASSLGLASNEQFF
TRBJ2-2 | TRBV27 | CASSFSTGELFF
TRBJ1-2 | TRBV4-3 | CASSPSHTSNYGYTF
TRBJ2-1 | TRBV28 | CASSLGQFEQFF
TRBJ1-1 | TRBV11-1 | CASSFRGHLGFTEAFF
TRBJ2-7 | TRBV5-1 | CASSSGQTSSYEQYF
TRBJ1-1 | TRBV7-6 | CASSFGRVGRNTEAFF
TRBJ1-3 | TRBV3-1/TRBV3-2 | CASSPGQSSGNTIYF
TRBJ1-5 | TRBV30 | CAWSGTGGNQPQHF